The 29 T cell receptor beta chains below come from one sample, sequenced in a study of shared clonotypes between healthy human individuals. Here immunoSEQ multiplex PCR was the method, and the copy in TCRdb shows in-frame clones only, minus some. The repertoire consists of about 2,200,000 clones, with 85% to 95% occurring once and the leading ten covering around 1.7%. CD45RO-negative cells were positively selected for CCR7, leaving out terminally differentiated effector memory CD45RA+ cells. Sequences were obtained from naive CD8+ T cells from PBMCs. Receptors were obtained from a man younger than 35 in good health. Some clones in this sample may be carry-over from other donors' samples.

This CDR3 is CASSLAGPLYGYTF. As DNA, the CDR3 is TGTGCCAGCAGCTTAGCAGGGCCTCTCTATGGCTACACCTTC. The chain joins TRBV7-8 to TRBJ1-2, with D hard to call. CDR1 and CDR2 (germline): SGHVS, FQNEAQ. This CDR3 has 14 amino acids. The germline V and J ends were trimmed by 0 bases and 4 bases, with 9 bases remaining between them.

The genes are TRBV29-1 and TRBJ2-7; a weak D match, TRBD1 (5 bases). Trimming removed 1 base from V and 4 bases from J, with 14 bases in between. In germline, CDR1 is SQVTM, CDR2 ANQGSEA. This CDR3 is built from 14 residues. CDR3 amino acids: CSVEASGALYEQYF. The CDR3 DNA reads TGCAGCGTTGAAGCCAGTGGGGCTTTATACGAGCAGTACTTC.

A note on this clone: The sample has other DNA sequences that encode this CDR3 too. The chain is built from TRBV28 and TRBJ2-7; tentative D call: TRBD1 (6 bases). The length of the CDR3 is 14 residues. The V end lost 3 bases, the J end lost 0 bases, and 9 bases lay between the germline ends. CDR1 is MDHEN and CDR2 is SYDVKM in the germline V gene. Written as DNA, the CDR3 is TGTGCCAGCAGTTTTAGGGGGAGCTCCTACGAGCAGTACTTC. Translated: CASSFRGSSYEQYF.

This chain links TRBV7-8 with TRBJ2-7; D is unresolved. The CDR3 is made up of 12 amino acids. The germline V and J ends were trimmed by 4 bases and 7 bases, with 11 bases remaining between them. Germline V gene sequence: CDR1 SGHVS, CDR2 FQNEAQ. As DNA, the CDR3 is TGTGCCAGCAGCTCACCCCCTAGAGAGCAGTACTTC. Protein sequence: CASSSPPREQYF.

V gene TRBV28 combines with J gene TRBJ2-7, with 13 bases fitting TRBD2. Germline values: CDR1 MDHEN, CDR2 SYDVKM. V shed 4 bases, J shed 3 bases, and the junction held 3 bases outside the gene matches. CDR3 size: 15 residues. CDR3 protein: CASSWGLAGYYEQYF. The CDR3 DNA reads TGTGCCAGCAGTTGGGGACTAGCGGGATACTACGAGCAGTACTTC.

The CDR3 sequence is CASSATLMGSGNEQFF. As DNA, the CDR3 is TGCGCCAGCAGTGCCACCTTAATGGGCTCGGGGAATGAGCAGTTCTTC. The chain links TRBV10-1 to TRBJ2-1; maybe TRBD2 (5 bases). Between the trimmed V and J ends, which lost 4 bases and 7 bases, there was a span of 20 bases. The V gene's germline CDR1 is WNHNN and CDR2 SYGVQD (reference sequence). This CDR3 is 16 amino acids long.

The chain has TRBV28 and TRBJ2-3; D might be TRBD2 (6 bases). CDR1 and CDR2 from the germline V gene are MDHEN and SYDVKM. Trimming stripped 3 bases from V and 6 bases from J, with 13 bases between. This CDR3 has 14 amino acids. The CDR3 loop is CASSFAGPRDTQYF. The CDR3 DNA sequence: TGTGCCAGCAGTTTCGCGGGGCCCCGGGATACGCAGTATTTT. Full variable domain (rest looked up from reference TRBV28 and TRBJ2-3): DVKVTQSSRYLVKRTGEKVFLECVQDMDHENMFWYRQDPGLGLRLIYFSYDVKMKEKGDIPEGYSVSREKKERFSLILESASTNQTSMYLCASSFAGPRDTQYFGPGTRLTVL.

J is TRBJ2-3 and V is TRBV7-9; TRBD2 aligns across 7 bases. Per germline, CDR1 SEHNR and CDR2 FQNEAQ (reference sequence). The junction had 3 bases not matched to a gene; V was cut back by 6 bases and J by 6 bases. The CDR3 contains 12 residues. The CDR3 is CASRAGVDTQYF. Written as DNA, the CDR3 is TGTGCCAGCAGGGCGGGAGTGGATACGCAGTATTTT.

A remark on this clone: Other DNA sequences in this sample translate to the same CDR3. CDR3 sequence reads: CASSEGQGYGYTF. DNA for the CDR3: TGTGCCAGCAGTGAAGGACAGGGATACGGCTACACCTTC. The chain uses TRBV2 and TRBJ1-2, with TRBD1 matching over 7 bases. Germline trimming cut 1 base from V and 8 bases from J; bases unmatched to any gene: 4. The germline gives CDR1 SNHLY, CDR2 FYNNEI. The CDR3 is 13 residues long.

V is TRBV28 and J is TRBJ2-5; tentatively, D is TRBD1 (5 bases). The CDR3 is made up of 14 amino acids. Germline CDR1 and CDR2: MDHEN and SYDVKM. V was trimmed by 3 bases and J by 1 base, leaving 9 bases between them. CDR3 sequence: CASSFQGIQETQYF. In nucleotides, the CDR3 is TGTGCCAGCAGTTTCCAGGGTATCCAAGAGACCCAGTACTTC.

The chain carries TRBV25-1 and TRBJ1-2; D perhaps matches TRBD1 (5 bases). This CDR3 is 16 amino acids long. Trimming removed 1 base from V and 4 bases from J, with 16 bases in between. Germline CDR1 MGHDK, CDR2 SYGVNS. This CDR3 reads CASSEWGSGDVYGYTF. The CDR3 region has the DNA TGTGCCAGCAGTGAATGGGGGTCGGGGGACGTCTATGGCTACACCTTC.

This chain connects TRBV5-1 to TRBJ2-3, with TRBD2 matching 10 bases. CDR3 length: 13 residues. V was clipped by 6 bases and J by 5 bases; unmatched bases: 3. Germline loops: CDR1 SGHRS, CDR2 YFSETQ. CDR3 nucleotides: TGCGCCAGCACCGCTAGCGGGAGAGATACGCAGTATTTT. This codes for CASTASGRDTQYF.

This rearrangement joins TRBV10-2 to TRBJ1-4, with D hard to call. This CDR3 region has 14 residues. V was trimmed by 5 bases and J by 8 bases, leaving 15 bases between them. Germline assignment: CDR1 WSHSY and CDR2 SAAADI. Here the CDR3 DNA reads TGCGCCAGCAGTTCCCCCGGTCGGATCGAAAAACTGTTTTTT. This gives the protein CASSSPGRIEKLFF.

This chain links TRBV7-9 with TRBJ1-1; no firm D call. Germline V gene lookup returns CDR1 SEHNR and CDR2 FQNEAQ (reference sequence). The CDR3 runs to 17 residues. Trimming removed 2 bases from V and 1 base from J, with 17 bases in between. Here the CDR3 DNA reads TGTGCCAGCAGCTTAACCGGTAAACATTTTGGGAACACTGAAGCTTTCTTT. It is translated as CASSLTGKHFGNTEAFF.

The genes are TRBV19 and TRBJ2-7; 9 bases line up with TRBD2. V lost 0 bases and J lost 3; bases outside the gene matches: 6. The CDR3 runs 16 residues. CDR1 and CDR2 (germline): LNHDA, SQIVND (reference sequence). As DNA, the CDR3 is TGTGCCAGTAGTATAGATCGCGGTAGCGGGAGCTACGAGCAGTACTTC. Its translation: CASSIDRGSGSYEQYF.

This chain joins TRBV9 and TRBJ2-4, with D possibly matching TRBD2 (5 bases). V shed 3 bases and J shed 9 bases, with 22 bases lying between them. Per germline, CDR1 SGDLS and CDR2 YYNGEE. This CDR3 comprises 16 residues. The DNA for the CDR3 is TGTGCCAGCAGCGCCCCTCCGGTCAGCGGAAGAATCATTCAGTACTTC. It is translated as CASSAPPVSGRIIQYF.

V usage is TRBV6-4 and J usage is TRBJ2-7; no reliable D call. Trimming stripped 2 bases from V and 3 bases from J, with 5 bases between. This CDR3 has 12 residues. Germline CDR1 is MRHNA and CDR2 is SNTAGT. The CDR3 sequence: CASSDVFYEQYF. The DNA of the CDR3 is TGTGCCAGCAGTGACGTTTTCTACGAGCAGTACTTC.

This clone was seen once. The chain employs TRBV6-4 and TRBJ2-1; 7 bases map to TRBD1. The germline gives CDR1 MRHNA, CDR2 SNTAGT. This CDR3 is built from 15 residues. J lost 4 bases, V lost 6 bases, and 9 bases had no gene match. The CDR3 is CASRKTGQMYNEQFF. The CDR3 nucleotides are TGTGCCAGCAGGAAAACGGGACAGATGTACAATGAGCAGTTCTTC.

This clone was detected once. The chain has TRBV30 and TRBJ2-1; D perhaps matches TRBD2 (7 bases). V shed 5 bases and J shed 12 bases, with 14 bases lying between them. CDR1 and CDR2 (germline): GTSNPN, SVGIG (reference sequence). CDR3 length: 11 amino acids. CDR3 bases: TGTGCCTGGTCTCCCGGGGGGCTGCAGTTCTTC. Amino acids: CAWSPGGLQFF.

The V call is TRBV27, the J call TRBJ2-7, with 13 positions matching TRBD2. The CDR3 length is 13 residues. In germline, CDR1 is MNHEY, CDR2 SMNVEV (reference sequence). Unmatched junction bases numbered 4, after V lost 10 bases and J lost 4 bases. CDR3 sequence (DNA): TGTGCCACAAGGACTAGCGGGAGTTACGAGCAGTACTTC. It encodes CATRTSGSYEQYF.

This clone was detected only once. The chain recombines TRBV27 with TRBJ2-3; D gene uncertain. V gave up 5 bases and J gave up 5 bases, with 11 bases separating them. Germline V gives CDR1 MNHEY, CDR2 SMNVEV (reference sequence). The CDR3 runs 13 residues. DNA of the CDR3: TGTGCCAGCAGTCACACGCGTCAAGATACGCAGTATTTT. Amino acid sequence: CASSHTRQDTQYF.

The chain carries TRBV11-2 and TRBJ2-7, with 9 bases aligning to TRBD2. The germline V gene has CDR1 SGHAT and CDR2 FQNNGV. The trim removed 5 bases at V and 2 bases at J, leaving 10 bases unmatched. The CDR3 is 16 residues long. Here the CDR3 reads CASSLGMAGGPYEQYF. Written as DNA, the CDR3 is TGTGCCAGCAGCCTAGGCATGGCGGGAGGGCCCTACGAGCAGTACTTC.

This clone was seen a single time. V usage is TRBV28 and J usage is TRBJ2-7, with D perhaps matching TRBD2 (5 bases). CDR3 length: 15 amino acids. The V end was cut by 5 bases, the J end by 6 bases, with 20 bases between. Germline CDR1 and CDR2: MDHEN and SYDVKM. The CDR3 here is CASSPHKRPHVEQYF. The CDR3 DNA follows: TGTGCCAGCAGTCCCCATAAGCGGCCCCATGTCGAGCAGTACTTC.

The V gene is TRBV5-1, the J gene TRBJ1-1; D perhaps matches TRBD1 (6 bases). V gave up 3 bases and J gave up 1 base, with 13 bases separating them. Germline V lookup: CDR1 SGHRS, CDR2 YFSETQ. The CDR3 contains 15 residues. The CDR3 loop is CASSSLTGSNTEAFF. The CDR3 nucleotides are TGCGCCAGCAGCTCTCTGACAGGATCGAACACTGAAGCTTTCTTT.

The chain combines TRBV9 with TRBJ2-2, with 8 bases aligning to TRBD2. The ends lost 0 bases at V and 5 bases at J; junction bases unmatched: 3. The CDR3 spans 15 residues. The germline V gene encodes CDR1 SGDLS and CDR2 YYNGEE. As DNA, the CDR3 is TGTGCCAGCAGCGTAGGACTAGCGTATACCGGGGAGCTGTTTTTT. Amino acid sequence: CASSVGLAYTGELFF.

This chain connects TRBV5-4 to TRBJ2-5, with D perhaps TRBD2 (5 bases). CDR1 is SGHNT and CDR2 is YYREEE in the germline V gene (reference sequence). V dropped 3 bases and J dropped 1 base, with 16 bases sitting between them. The length of the CDR3 is 16 residues. In DNA, the CDR3 is TGTGCCAGCAGCTCGGGCAGAGGGCGAATCCAAGAGACCCAGTACTTC. It codes for CASSSGRGRIQETQYF.

The chain uses TRBV2 and TRBJ2-5; a possible D gene is TRBD2 (6 bases). The length of the CDR3 is 12 residues. Germline V gene data show CDR1 as SNHLY and CDR2 as FYNNEI. V was pared by 6 bases and J by 8 bases, with 13 bases between. The CDR3 protein is CASRTREITQYF. In nucleotides, the CDR3 is TGTGCCAGCAGGACTAGAGAAATAACCCAGTACTTC.

J is TRBJ2-5 and V is TRBV27; D is undetermined. The CDR3 runs to 16 residues. The germline V and J ends were trimmed by 0 bases and 1 base, with 12 bases remaining between them. Germline CDR1 and CDR2: MNHEY and SMNVEV (reference sequence). In nucleotides, the CDR3 is TGTGCCAGCAGTTTATCAGGGAACTGGCCCCAAGAGACCCAGTACTTC. It specifies CASSLSGNWPQETQYF.

The rearrangement joins TRBV11-2 to TRBJ1-1; D is unclear. V was pared by 4 bases and J by 1 base, with 10 bases between. Germline CDR1 reads SGHAT; CDR2 reads FQNNGV. The length of the CDR3 is 14 residues. The CDR3 here is CASSYNTGNTEAFF. In DNA, the CDR3 is TGTGCCAGCAGCTATAATACCGGGAACACTGAAGCTTTCTTT.